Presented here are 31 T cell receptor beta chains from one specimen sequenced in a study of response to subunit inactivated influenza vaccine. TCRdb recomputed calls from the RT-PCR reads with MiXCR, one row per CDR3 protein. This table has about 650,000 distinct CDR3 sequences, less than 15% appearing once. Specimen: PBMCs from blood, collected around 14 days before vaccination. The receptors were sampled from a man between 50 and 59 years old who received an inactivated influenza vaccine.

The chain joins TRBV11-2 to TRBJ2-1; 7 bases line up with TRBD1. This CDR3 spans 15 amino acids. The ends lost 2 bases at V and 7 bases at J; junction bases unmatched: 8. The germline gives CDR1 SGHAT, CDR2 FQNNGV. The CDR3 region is CASSLTRTGENEQFF. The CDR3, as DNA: TGTGCCAGCAGCTTAACTCGCACAGGGGAGAATGAGCAGTTCTTC.

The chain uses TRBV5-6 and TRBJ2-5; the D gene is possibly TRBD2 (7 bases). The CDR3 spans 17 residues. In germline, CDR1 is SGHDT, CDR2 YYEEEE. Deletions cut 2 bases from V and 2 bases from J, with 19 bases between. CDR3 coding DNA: TGTGCCAGCAGCTTTACTTGGGGGGGCCGTACACAAGAGACCCAGTACTTC. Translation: CASSFTWGGRTQETQYF.

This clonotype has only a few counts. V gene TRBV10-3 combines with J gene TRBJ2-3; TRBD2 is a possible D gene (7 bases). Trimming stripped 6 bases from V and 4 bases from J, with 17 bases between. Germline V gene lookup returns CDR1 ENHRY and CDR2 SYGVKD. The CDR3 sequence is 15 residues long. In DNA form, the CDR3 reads TGTGCCATCAGCCAGGGGAGGGAGACCGCAGATACGCAGTATTTT. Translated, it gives CAISQGRETADTQYF.

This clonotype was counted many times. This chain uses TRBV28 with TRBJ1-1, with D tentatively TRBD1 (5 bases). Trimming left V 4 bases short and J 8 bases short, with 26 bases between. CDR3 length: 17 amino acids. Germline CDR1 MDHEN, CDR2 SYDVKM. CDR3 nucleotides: TGTGCCAGCAGTTATTTATGGGGTGCGGCTCGGGGGTCAGAAGCTTTCTTT. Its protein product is CASSYLWGAARGSEAFF.

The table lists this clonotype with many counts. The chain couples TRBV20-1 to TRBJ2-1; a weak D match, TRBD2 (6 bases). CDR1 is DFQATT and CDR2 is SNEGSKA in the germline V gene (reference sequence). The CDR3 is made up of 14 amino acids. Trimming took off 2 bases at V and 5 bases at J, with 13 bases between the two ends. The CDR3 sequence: CSARMPGLDNEQFF. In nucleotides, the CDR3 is TGCAGTGCTAGAATGCCGGGACTTGACAATGAGCAGTTCTTC.

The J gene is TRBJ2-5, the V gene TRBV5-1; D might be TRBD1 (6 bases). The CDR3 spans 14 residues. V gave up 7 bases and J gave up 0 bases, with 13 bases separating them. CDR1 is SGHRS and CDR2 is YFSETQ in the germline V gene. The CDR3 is CASLGTGYQETQYF. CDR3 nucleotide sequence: TGCGCCAGCCTCGGAACAGGGTACCAAGAGACCCAGTACTTC.

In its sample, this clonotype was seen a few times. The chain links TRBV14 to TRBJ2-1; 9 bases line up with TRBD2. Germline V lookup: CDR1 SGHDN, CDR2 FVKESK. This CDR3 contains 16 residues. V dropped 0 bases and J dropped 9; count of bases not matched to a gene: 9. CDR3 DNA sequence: TGTGCCAGCAGCCAAGATTCGATAGCGGGAGACATTGAGCAGTTCTTC. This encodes CASSQDSIAGDIEQFF.

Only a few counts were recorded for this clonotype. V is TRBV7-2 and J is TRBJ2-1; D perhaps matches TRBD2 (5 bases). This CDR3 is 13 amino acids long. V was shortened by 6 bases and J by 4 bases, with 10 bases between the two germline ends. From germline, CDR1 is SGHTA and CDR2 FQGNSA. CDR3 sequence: CASSPGVYNEQFF. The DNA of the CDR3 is TGTGCCAGCAGTCCCGGGGTTTACAATGAGCAGTTCTTC.

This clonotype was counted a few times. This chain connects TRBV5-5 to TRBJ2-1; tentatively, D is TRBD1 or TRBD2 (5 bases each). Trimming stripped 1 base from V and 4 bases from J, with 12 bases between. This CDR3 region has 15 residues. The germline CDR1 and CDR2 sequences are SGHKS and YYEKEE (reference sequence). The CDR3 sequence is CASSLYRGPYNEQFF. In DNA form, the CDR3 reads TGTGCCAGCAGCTTGTACCGGGGACCTTACAATGAGCAGTTCTTC.

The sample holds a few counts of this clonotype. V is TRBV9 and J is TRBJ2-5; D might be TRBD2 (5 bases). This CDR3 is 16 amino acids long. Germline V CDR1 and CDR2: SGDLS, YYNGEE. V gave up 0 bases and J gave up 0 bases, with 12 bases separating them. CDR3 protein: CASSVAGGWYQETQYF. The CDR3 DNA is TGTGCCAGCAGCGTAGCCGGCGGGTGGTACCAAGAGACCCAGTACTTC.

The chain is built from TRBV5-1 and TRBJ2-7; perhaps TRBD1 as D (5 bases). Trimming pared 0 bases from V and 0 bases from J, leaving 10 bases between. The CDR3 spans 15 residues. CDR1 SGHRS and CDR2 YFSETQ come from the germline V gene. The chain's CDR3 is CASSLEGHRSYEQYF. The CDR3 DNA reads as TGCGCCAGCAGCTTGGAAGGACACCGCTCCTACGAGCAGTACTTC. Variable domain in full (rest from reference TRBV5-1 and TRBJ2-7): KAGVTQTPRYLIKTRGQQVTLSCSPISGHRSVSWYQQTPGQGLQFLFEYFSETQRNKGNFPGRFSGRQFSNSRSEMNVSTLELGDSALYLCASSLEGHRSYEQYFGPGTRLTVT.

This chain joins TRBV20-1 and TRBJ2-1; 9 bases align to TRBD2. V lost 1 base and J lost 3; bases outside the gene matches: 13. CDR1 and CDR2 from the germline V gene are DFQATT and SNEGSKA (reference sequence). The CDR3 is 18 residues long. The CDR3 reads CSARVPPRLAGFYNEQFF. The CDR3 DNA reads TGCAGTGCTAGAGTTCCACCCCGGCTAGCGGGATTCTACAATGAGCAGTTCTTC.

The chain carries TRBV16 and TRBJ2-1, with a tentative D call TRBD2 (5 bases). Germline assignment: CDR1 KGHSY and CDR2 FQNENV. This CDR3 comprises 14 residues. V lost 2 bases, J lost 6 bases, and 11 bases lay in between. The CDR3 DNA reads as TGTGCCAGCAGCCAACTAACTAGATTCAATGAGCAGTTCTTC. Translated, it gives CASSQLTRFNEQFF.

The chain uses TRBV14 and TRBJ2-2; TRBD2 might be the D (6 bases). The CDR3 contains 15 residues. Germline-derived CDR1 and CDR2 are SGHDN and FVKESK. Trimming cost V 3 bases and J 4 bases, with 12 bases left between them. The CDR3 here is CASSHGQGGTGELFF. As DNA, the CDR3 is TGTGCCAGCAGCCACGGGCAGGGAGGCACCGGGGAGCTGTTTTTT.

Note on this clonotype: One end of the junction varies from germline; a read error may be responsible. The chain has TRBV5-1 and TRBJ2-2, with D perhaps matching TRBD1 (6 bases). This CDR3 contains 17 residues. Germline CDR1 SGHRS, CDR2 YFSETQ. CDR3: CASSRETGPLNNGELFF. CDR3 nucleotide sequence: TGCGCCAGCAGTCGCGAAACAGGGCCCCTTAACAACGGGGAGCTGTTTTTT.

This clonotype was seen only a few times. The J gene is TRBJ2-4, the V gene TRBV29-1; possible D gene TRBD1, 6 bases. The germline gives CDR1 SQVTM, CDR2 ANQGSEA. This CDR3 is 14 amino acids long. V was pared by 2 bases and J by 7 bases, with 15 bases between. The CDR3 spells CSVELGAFRNIQYF. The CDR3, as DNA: TGCAGCGTTGAATTGGGGGCCTTTCGGAACATTCAGTACTTC.

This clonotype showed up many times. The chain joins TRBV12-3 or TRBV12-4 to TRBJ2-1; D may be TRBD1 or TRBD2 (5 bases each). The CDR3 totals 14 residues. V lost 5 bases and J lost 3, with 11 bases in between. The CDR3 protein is CASSARDRYNEQFF. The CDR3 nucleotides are TGTGCCAGCAGTGCCCGGGACCGCTACAATGAGCAGTTCTTC.

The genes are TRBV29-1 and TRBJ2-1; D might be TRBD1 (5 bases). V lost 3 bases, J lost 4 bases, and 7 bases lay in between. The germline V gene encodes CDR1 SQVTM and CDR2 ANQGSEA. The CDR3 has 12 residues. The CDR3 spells CSVEGQYNEQFF. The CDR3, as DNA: TGCAGCGTTGAGGGGCAGTACAATGAGCAGTTCTTC.

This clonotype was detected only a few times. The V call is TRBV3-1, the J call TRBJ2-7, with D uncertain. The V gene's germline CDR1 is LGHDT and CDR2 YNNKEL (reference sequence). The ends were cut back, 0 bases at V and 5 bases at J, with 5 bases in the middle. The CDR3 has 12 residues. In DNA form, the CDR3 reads TGTGCCAGCAGCCAAGATTCCAACGAGCAGTACTTC. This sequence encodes CASSQDSNEQYF.

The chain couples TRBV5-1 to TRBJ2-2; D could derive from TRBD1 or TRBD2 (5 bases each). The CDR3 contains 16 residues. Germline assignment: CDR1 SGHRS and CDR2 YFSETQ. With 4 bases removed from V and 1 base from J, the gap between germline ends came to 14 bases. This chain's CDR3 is CASSPPGRGNTGELFF. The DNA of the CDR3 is TGCGCCAGCAGCCCGCCGGGACGAGGGAACACCGGGGAGCTGTTTTTT. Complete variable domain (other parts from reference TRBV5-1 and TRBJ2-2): KAGVTQTPRYLIKTRGQQVTLSCSPISGHRSVSWYQQTPGQGLQFLFEYFSETQRNKGNFPGRFSGRQFSNSRSEMNVSTLELGDSALYLCASSPPGRGNTGELFFGEGSRLTVL.

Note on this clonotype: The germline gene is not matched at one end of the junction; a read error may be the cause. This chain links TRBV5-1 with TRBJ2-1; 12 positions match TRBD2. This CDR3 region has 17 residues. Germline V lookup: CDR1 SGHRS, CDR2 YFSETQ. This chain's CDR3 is CASSFTSGRRSYIEQFF. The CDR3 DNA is TGCGCCAGCAGCTTTACTAGCGGGAGGAGATCCTACATTGAGCAGTTCTTC.

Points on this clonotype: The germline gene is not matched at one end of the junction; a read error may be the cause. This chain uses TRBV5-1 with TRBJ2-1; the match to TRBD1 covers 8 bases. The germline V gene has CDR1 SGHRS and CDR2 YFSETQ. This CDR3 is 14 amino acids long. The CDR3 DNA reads TGTGCCAGCAGCTCGGACAGGGCCTACAATGAGCAGTTCTTC. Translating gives CASSSDRAYNEQFF.

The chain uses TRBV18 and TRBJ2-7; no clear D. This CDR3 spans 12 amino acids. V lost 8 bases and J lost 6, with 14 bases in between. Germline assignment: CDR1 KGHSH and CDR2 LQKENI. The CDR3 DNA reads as TGTGCCAGCGTTTCAGAAACCGGCGAGCAGTACTTC. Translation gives CASVSETGEQYF.

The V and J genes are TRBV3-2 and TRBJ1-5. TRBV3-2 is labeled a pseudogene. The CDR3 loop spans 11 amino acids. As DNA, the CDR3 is TGTGCCAGCAGAAACAATCAGCCCCAGCATTTT. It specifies CASRNNQPQHF.

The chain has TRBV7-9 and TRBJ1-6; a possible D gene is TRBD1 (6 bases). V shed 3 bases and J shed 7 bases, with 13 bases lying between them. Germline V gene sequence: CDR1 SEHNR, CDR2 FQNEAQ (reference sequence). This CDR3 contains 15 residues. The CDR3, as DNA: TGTGCCAGCAGCTTGCCAGGGGTAGGCAATTCACCCCTCCACTTT. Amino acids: CASSLPGVGNSPLHF.

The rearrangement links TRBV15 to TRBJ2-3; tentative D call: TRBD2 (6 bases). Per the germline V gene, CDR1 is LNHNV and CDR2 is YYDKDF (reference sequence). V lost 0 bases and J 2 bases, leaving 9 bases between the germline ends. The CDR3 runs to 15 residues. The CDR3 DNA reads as TGTGCCACCAGCAGAGAACGACTAGACACAGATACGCAGTATTTT. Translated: CATSRERLDTDTQYF.

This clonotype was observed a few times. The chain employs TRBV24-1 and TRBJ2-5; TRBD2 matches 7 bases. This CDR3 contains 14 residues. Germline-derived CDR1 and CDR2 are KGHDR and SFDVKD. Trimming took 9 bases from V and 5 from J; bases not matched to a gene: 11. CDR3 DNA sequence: TGTGCCACCCGCGCTAGCGGAGAGTGGGAGACCCAGTACTTC. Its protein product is CATRASGEWETQYF.

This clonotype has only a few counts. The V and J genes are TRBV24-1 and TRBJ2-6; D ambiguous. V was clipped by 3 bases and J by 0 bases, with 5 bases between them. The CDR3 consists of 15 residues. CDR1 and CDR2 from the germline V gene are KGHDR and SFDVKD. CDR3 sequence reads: CATSDSLSGANVLTF. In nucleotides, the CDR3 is TGTGCCACCAGTGATAGCCTCTCTGGGGCCAACGTCCTGACTTTC.

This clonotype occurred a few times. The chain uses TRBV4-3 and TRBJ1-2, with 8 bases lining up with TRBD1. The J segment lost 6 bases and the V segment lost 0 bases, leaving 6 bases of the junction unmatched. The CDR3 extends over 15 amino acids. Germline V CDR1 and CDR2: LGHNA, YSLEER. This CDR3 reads CASSQDLAGGNGYTF. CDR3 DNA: TGCGCCAGCAGCCAAGATCTAGCAGGGGGCAATGGCTACACCTTC.

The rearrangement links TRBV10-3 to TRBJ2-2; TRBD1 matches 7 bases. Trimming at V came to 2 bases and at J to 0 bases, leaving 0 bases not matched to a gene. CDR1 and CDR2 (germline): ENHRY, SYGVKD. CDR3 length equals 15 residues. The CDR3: CAISETGANTGELFF. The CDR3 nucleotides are TGTGCCATCAGTGAGACAGGGGCGAACACCGGGGAGCTGTTTTTT.

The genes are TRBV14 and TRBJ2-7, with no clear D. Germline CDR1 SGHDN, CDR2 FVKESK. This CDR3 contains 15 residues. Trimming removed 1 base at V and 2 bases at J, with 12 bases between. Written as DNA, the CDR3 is TGTGCCAGCAGCCAAGGTACCCGAGCGACCTACGAGCAGTACTTC. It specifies CASSQGTRATYEQYF. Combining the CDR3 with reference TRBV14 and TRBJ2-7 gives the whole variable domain EAGVTQFPSHSVIEKGQTVTLRCDPISGHDNLYWYRRVMGKEIKFLLHFVKESKQDESGMPNNRFLAERTGGTYSTLKVQPAELEDSGVYFCASSQGTRATYEQYFGPGTRLTVT.